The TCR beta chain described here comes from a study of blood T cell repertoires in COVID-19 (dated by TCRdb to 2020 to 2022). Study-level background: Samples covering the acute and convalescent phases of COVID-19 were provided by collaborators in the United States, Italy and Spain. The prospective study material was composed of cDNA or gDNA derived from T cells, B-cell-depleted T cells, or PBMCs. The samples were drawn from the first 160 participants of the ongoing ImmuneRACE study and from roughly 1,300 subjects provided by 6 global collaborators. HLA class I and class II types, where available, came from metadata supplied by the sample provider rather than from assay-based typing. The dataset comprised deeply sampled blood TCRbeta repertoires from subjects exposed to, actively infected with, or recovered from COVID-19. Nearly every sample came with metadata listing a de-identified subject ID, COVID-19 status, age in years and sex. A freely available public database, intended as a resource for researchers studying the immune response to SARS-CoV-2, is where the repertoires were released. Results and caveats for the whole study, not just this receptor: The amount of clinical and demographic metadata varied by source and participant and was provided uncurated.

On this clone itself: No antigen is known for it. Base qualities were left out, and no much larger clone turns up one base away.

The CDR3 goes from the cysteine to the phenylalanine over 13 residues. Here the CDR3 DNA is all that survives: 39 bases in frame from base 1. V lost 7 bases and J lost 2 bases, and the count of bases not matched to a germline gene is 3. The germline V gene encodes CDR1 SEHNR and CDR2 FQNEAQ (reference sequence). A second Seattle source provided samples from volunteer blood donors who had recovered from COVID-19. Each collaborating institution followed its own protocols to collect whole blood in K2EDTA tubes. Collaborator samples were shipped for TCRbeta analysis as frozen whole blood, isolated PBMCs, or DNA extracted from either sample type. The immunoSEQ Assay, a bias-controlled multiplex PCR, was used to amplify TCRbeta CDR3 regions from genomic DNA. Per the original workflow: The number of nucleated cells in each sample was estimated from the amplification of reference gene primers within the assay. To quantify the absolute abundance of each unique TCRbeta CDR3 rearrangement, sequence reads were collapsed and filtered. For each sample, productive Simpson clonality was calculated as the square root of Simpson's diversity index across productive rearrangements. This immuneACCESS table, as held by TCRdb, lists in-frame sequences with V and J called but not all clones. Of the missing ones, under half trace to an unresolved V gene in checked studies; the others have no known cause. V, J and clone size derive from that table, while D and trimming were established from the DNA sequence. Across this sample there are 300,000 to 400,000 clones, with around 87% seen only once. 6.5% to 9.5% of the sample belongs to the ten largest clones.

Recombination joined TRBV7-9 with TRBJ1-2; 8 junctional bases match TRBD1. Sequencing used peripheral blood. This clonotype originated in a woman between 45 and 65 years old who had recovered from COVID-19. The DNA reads TGTGCCAGCACTCGACAGGGGAACTATGGCTACACCTTC. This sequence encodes CASTRQGNYGYTF.